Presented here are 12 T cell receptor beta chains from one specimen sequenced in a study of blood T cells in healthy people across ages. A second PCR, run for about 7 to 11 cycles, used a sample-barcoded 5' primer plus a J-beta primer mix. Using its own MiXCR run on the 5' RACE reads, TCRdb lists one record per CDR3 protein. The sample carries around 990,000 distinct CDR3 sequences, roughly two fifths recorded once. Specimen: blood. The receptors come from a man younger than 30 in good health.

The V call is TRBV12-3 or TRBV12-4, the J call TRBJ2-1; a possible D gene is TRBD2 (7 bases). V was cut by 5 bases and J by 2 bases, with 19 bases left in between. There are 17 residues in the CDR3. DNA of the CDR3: TGTGCCAGCAGTCCCCCTCGGGGGGCGACCGCCTACAATGAGCAGTTCTTC. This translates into CASSPPRGATAYNEQFF.

The CDR3 bases are TGCAGCGTCAAGACTCGGCTCACCTATGGCTACACCTTC. Its translation is CSVKTRLTYGYTF. The chain combines TRBV29-1 with TRBJ1-2; D uncertain. CDR3 size: 13 residues. Germline assignment: CDR1 SQVTM and CDR2 ANQGSEA. V lost 6 bases and J 4 bases, leaving 15 bases between the germline ends.

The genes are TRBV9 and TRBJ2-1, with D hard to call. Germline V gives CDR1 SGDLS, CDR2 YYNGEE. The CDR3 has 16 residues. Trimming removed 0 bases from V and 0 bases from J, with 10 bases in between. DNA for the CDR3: TGTGCCAGCAGCGTAGGGGCGCAAGCCTCCTACAATGAGCAGTTCTTC. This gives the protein CASSVGAQASYNEQFF.

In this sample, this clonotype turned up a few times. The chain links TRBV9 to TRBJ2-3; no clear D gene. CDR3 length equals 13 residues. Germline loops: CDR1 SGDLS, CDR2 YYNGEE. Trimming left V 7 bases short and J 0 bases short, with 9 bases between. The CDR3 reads CASGAVSTDTQYF. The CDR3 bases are TGTGCCAGCGGTGCGGTTAGCACAGATACGCAGTATTTT.

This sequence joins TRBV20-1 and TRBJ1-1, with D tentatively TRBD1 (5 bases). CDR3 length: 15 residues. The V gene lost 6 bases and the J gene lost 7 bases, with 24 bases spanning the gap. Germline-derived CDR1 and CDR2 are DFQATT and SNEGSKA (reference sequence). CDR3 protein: CSAGRYSGGTSEAFF. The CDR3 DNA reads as TGCAGTGCGGGGCGCTACTCCGGGGGGACTAGTGAAGCTTTCTTT.

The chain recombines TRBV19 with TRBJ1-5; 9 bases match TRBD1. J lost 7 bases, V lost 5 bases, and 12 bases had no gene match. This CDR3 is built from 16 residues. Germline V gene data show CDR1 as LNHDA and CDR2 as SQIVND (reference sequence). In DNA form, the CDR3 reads TGTGCCAGTAGTCCCCTACGTGGGACAGGGTACCAGCCCCAGCATTTT. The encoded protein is CASSPLRGTGYQPQHF.

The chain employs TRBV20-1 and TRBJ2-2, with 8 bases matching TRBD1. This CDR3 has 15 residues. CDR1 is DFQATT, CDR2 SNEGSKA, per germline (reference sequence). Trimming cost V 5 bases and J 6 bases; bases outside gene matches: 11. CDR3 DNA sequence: TGCAGTGCTCAGGCAGGGGGCGCGGGTGCCGGGGAGCTGTTTTTT. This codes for CSAQAGGAGAGELFF.

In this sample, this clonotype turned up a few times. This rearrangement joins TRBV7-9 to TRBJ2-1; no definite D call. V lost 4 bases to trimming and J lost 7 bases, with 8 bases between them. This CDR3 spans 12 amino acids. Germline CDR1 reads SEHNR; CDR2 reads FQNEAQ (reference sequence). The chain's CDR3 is CASSSVTNEQFF. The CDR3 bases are TGTGCCAGCAGCTCTGTGACGAATGAGCAGTTCTTC.

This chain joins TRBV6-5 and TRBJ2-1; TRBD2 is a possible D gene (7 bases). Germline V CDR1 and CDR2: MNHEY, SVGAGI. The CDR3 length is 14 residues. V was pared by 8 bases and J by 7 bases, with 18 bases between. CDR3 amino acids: CASWRGGFGNEQFF. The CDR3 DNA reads TGTGCCAGCTGGAGGGGGGGATTTGGGAATGAGCAGTTCTTC.

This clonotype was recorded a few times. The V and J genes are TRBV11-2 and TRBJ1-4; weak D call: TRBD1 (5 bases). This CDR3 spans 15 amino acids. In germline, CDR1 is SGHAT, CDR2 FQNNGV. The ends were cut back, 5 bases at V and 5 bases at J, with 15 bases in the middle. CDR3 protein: CASSAMGGGNEKLFF. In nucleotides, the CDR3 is TGTGCCAGCAGCGCAATGGGGGGAGGCAATGAAAAACTGTTTTTT.

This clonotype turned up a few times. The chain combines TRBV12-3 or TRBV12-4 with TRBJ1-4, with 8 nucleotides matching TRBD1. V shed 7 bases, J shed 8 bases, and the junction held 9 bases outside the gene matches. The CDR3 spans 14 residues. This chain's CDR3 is CASTPGQGREKLFF. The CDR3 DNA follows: TGTGCCAGCACCCCAGGACAGGGTCGGGAAAAACTGTTTTTT.

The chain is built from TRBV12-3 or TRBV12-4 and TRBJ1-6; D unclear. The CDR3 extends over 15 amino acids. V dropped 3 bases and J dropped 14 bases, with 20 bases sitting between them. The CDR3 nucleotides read TGTGCCAGCAGTTTCGAGCAGGCTTCTTTGGGAGCCCTCCACTTT. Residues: CASSFEQASLGALHF.